This T cell receptor (beta chain) was captured by sequencing in a study of sequential checkpoint blockade in melanoma. At the level of the study: Randomization was 1:1 between first-line nivolumab→ipilimumab and ipilimumab→nivolumab. Maintenance nivolumab came after either treatment sequence.

This clone was counted a few times. Its specificity is unknown. The treatment denotes: randomized to nivolumab then ipilimumab (arm A) or the reverse (arm B). TCRdb's table, derived via immunoSEQ multiplex PCR, lists solely in-frame clones and lacks some. The sample lists roughly 9,100 clones, approximately 25% seen once, with around 10% in the top ten. Study results and caveats: Pretreatment TIL clonality tracked with response in the nivolumab-first arm.

The junction had 5 bases not matched to a gene; V was cut back by 2 bases and J by 1 base. This CDR3 is built from 15 residues. Germline CDR1 SGHRS, CDR2 YFSETQ. The clonotype comes from a human donor with melanoma. Material: tumor tissue (inferred from file names), obtained from a patient given nivolumab and ipilimumab in sequence. This chain connects TRBV5-1 to TRBJ2-5, with 7 bases matching TRBD1. CDR3 residues: CASSFTGQVQETQYF. The CDR3 DNA sequence: TGCGCCAGCAGCTTCACAGGACAGGTCCAAGAGACCCAGTACTTC.